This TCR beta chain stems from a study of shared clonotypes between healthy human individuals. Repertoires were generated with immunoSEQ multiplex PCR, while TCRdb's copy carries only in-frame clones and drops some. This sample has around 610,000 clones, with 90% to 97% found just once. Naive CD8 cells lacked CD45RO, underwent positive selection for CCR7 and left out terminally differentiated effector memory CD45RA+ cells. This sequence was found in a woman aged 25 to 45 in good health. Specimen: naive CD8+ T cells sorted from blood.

Here the CDR3 DNA reads TGTGCCAGCAGCTTACCCTTTGGCGGGAGTGGGTCGGGCCACAATGAGCAGTTCTTC. Translated, it gives CASSLPFGGSGSGHNEQFF. The chain employs TRBV7-9 and TRBJ2-1, with 7 bases matching TRBD2. Germline V gene sequence: CDR1 SEHNR, CDR2 FQNEAQ (reference sequence). The CDR3 spans 19 residues. V lost 2 bases, J lost 5 bases, and 18 bases stayed unmatched. The whole variable domain, remainder taken from reference TRBV7-9 and TRBJ2-1, is DTGVSQNPRHKITKRGQNVTFRCDPISEHNRLYWYRQTLGQGPEFLTYFQNEAQLEKSRLLSDRFSAERPKGSFSTLEIQRTEQGDSAMYLCASSLPFGGSGSGHNEQFFGPGTRLTVL.